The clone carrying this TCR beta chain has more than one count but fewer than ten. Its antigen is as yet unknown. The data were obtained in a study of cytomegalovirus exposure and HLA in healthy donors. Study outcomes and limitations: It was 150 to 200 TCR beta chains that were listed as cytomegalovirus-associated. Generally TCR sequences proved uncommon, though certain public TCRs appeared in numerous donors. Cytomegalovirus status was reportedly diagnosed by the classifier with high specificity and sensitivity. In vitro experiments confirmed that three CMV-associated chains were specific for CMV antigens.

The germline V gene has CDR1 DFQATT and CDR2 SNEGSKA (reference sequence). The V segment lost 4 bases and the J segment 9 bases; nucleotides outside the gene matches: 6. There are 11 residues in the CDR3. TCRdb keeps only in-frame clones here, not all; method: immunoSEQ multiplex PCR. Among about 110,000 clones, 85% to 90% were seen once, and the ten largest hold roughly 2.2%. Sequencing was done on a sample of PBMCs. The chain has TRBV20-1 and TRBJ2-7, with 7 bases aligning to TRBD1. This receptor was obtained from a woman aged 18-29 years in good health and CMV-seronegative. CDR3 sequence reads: CSATPQGVQYF. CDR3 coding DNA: TGCAGTGCTACACCCCAGGGGGTGCAGTACTTC.